A single sample is the source of the 5 T cell receptor beta chains below, sequenced in a study of breast tumors, draining lymph nodes, adjacent tissues (TCRdb year 2016). The lymph node samples were taken from the axillary draining lymph nodes of breast cancer patients. The library was generated by multiplex PCR. For sequencing, an Illumina HiSeq 2000 was employed. TCRdb passed the public sequencing reads through fastp at Q25 and MiXCR, retaining productive beta sequences. Rows with a matching CDR3 protein are joined into one entry that keeps the most common DNA and genes. The sample table holds 200,000 to 250,000 distinct CDR3 sequences, of which nearly 35% were seen once. The ten top clones hold over 3.5% of the sample. The sample consisted of axillary lymph node tissue. All receptors derive from a female donor with breast cancer. Some clones in this sample may be carry-over from other donors' samples.

This clonotype was observed a few times. The chain recombines TRBV5-1 with TRBJ2-5; 7 nucleotides line up with TRBD1. The CDR3 is 14 amino acids. Looked up from germline, CDR1 is SGHRS and CDR2 is YFSETQ. The ends lost 3 bases at V and 4 bases at J; junction bases unmatched: 6. The CDR3 DNA reads TGCGCCAGCAGCTCGGTGGCAGGGGGAGAGACCCAGTACTTC. It is translated as CASSSVAGGETQYF. Drawing the rest from reference TRBV5-1 and TRBJ2-5, the complete variable domain is KAGVTQTPRYLIKTRGQQVTLSCSPISGHRSVSWYQQTPGQGLQFLFEYFSETQRNKGNFPGRFSGRQFSNSRSEMNVSTLELGDSALYLCASSSVAGGETQYFGPGTRLLVL.

V is TRBV30 and J is TRBJ2-3; tentative D call: TRBD1 (5 bases). V lost 3 bases to trimming and J lost 0 bases, with 7 bases between them. The CDR3 loop spans 13 amino acids. The germline gives CDR1 GTSNPN, CDR2 SVGIG (reference sequence). Here the CDR3 reads CAWRTASTDTQYF. The CDR3 DNA reads TGTGCCTGGAGGACAGCTAGCACAGATACGCAGTATTTT.

About this clonotype itself: One junction end disagrees with the germline gene, perhaps due to a read error. The rearrangement uses TRBV3-1 and TRBJ2-3; 11 bases fit TRBD1. This CDR3 spans 17 amino acids. CDR1 and CDR2 from the germline V gene are LGHDT and YNNKEL (reference sequence). Written as DNA, the CDR3 is TGTGCCAGCAGCCAAGAGGACAGGGGGCCCCGCGGGGAGACCCAGTACTTT. It specifies CASSQEDRGPRGETQYF.

Ten or more counts support this clonotype. The chain recombines TRBV6-1 with TRBJ2-3; 9 bases align to TRBD2. V was clipped by 6 bases and J by 6 bases; unmatched bases: 13. In germline, CDR1 is MNHNS, CDR2 SASEGT. This CDR3 has 16 residues. The CDR3 bases are TGTGCCAGCAGAACTAGCGGGCGGGGGGCGTATGATACGCAGTATTTT. This encodes CASRTSGRGAYDTQYF.

This clonotype was found many times. In nucleotides, the CDR3 is TGCGCCAGCAGCTTGTTCGACTTTTCGTTGGTTGGGACCTACGAGCAGTACTTC. Amino acid sequence: CASSLFDFSLVGTYEQYF. The chain is built from TRBV5-1 and TRBJ2-7; D gene uncertain. With 1 base removed from V and 2 bases from J, the gap between germline ends came to 22 bases. Germline V gives CDR1 SGHRS, CDR2 YFSETQ. This CDR3 has 18 residues.